The T cell receptor beta chain described here comes from a study of T-cell reconstitution after alpha-beta-depleted transplantation in children. CDR1 SGHDT and CDR2 YYEEEE come from the germline V gene. The CDR3 extends over 13 amino acids. Deletions cut 0 bases from V and 3 bases from J, with 4 bases between. Unique molecular identifiers were incorporated into the prepared TCRbeta library. TCRdb re-derived calls from the PCR reads in MiXCR, one entry per CDR3 protein. The sample has roughly 90,000 distinct CDR3 sequences, more than 9% seen once. This clonotype was detected ten times or more. The TCR sequence derives from a human donor who donated a stem cell graft to a child with inherited bone marrow failure. Sample: PBMCs from the stem cell graft donor, taken from the stem cell graft. The chain uses TRBV5-6 and TRBJ2-1, with no clear D. CDR3 region: CASSLGCYNEQFF. The CDR3 DNA reads TGTGCCAGCAGCTTGGGCTGCTACAATGAGCAGTTCTTC.